The 4 T cell receptor beta chains presented below share a single source sample, sequenced in a study of shared clonotypes between healthy human individuals. Terminally differentiated effector memory CD45RA+ cells were excluded from the naive CD8 cells, which were CD45RO-negative and positively selected for CCR7. The data were produced by immunoSEQ multiplex PCR, yet TCRdb's version contains in-frame clones alone and is incomplete. The sample records millions of clones, about 95% being singletons. Specimen: naive CD8+ T cells sorted from blood. These receptors were collected from a man aged 18 to 29 in good health.

The gene calls are TRBV6-6 and TRBJ2-7; 7 nucleotides line up with TRBD1. The CDR3 contains 14 residues. The V and J ends lost 5 bases and 3 bases, in that order; junction bases with no gene match: 7. Germline assignment: CDR1 MNHNY and CDR2 SVGAGI (reference sequence). The CDR3 DNA is TGTGCCAGCAGTCTACAGGGGTCCAACTACGAGCAGTACTTC. This gives the protein CASSLQGSNYEQYF.

The rearrangement joins TRBV7-8 to TRBJ2-7; 11 bases line up with TRBD1. The trim removed 5 bases at V and 3 bases at J, leaving 9 bases unmatched. This CDR3 is 16 amino acids long. Germline V gene data show CDR1 as SGHVS and CDR2 as FQNEAQ. CDR3 loop: CASSADGGTGGYEQYF. The CDR3 DNA sequence: TGTGCCAGCAGCGCCGATGGTGGGACAGGGGGCTACGAGCAGTACTTC.

The CDR3 loop is CASSFRGLAVYNEQFF. CDR3 sequence (DNA): TGTGCCAGCAGTTTCCGAGGACTAGCGGTCTACAATGAGCAGTTCTTC. The gene calls are TRBV27 and TRBJ2-1, with 10 bases fitting TRBD2. With V trimmed by 3 bases and J by 3 bases, 5 bases remained unmatched. Germline assignment: CDR1 MNHEY and CDR2 SMNVEV (reference sequence). The CDR3 is 16 residues long.

The chain employs TRBV4-1 and TRBJ2-7; D is ambiguous. CDR3 length: 11 residues. V was shortened by 5 bases and J by 4 bases, with 6 bases between the two germline ends. Germline loops: CDR1 MGHRA, CDR2 YSYEKL. DNA for the CDR3: TGCGCCAGCAGCGGAACTTACGAGCAGTACTTC. Translation: CASSGTYEQYF.